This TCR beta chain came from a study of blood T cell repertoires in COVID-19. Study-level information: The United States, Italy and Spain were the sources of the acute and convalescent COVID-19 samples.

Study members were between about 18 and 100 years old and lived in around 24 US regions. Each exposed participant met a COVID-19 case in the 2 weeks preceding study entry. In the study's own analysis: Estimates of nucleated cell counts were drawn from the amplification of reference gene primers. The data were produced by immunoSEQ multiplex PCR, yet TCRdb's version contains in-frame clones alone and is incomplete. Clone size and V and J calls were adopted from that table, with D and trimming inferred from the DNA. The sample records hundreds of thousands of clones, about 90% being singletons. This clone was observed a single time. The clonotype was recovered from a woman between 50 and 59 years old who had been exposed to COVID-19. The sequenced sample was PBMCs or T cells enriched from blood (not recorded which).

The CDR3, as DNA: TGCAGTGCTAGAGATTGGGGGGGACTGTTTTTT. Amino acid sequence: CSARDWGGLFF. This rearrangement joins TRBV20-1 to TRBJ1-4, with D perhaps matching TRBD1 (5 bases). V was pared by 0 bases and J by 13 bases, with 9 bases between. CDR1 is DFQATT, CDR2 SNEGSKA, per germline (reference sequence). The CDR3 runs to 11 residues.